This note documents a single TCR beta chain sequence. TCR beta chains were sequenced at survey level with immunoSEQ. The data were produced by immunoSEQ multiplex PCR, yet TCRdb's version contains in-frame clones alone and is incomplete. The table records approximately 50,000 clones, 85% to 95% of them present only once. The germline V gene has CDR1 SGHDT and CDR2 YYEEEE. The CDR3 has 13 amino acids. Trimming removed 0 bases from V and 3 bases from J, with 4 bases in between. Sample: PBMCs. The TCR sequence derives from a middle-aged man with rheumatoid arthritis. J is TRBJ1-3 and V is TRBV5-6; the D is unclear. The CDR3 nucleotides read TGTGCCAGCAGCTTGGTTTATGGAAACACCATATATTTT. Protein sequence: CASSLVYGNTIYF.